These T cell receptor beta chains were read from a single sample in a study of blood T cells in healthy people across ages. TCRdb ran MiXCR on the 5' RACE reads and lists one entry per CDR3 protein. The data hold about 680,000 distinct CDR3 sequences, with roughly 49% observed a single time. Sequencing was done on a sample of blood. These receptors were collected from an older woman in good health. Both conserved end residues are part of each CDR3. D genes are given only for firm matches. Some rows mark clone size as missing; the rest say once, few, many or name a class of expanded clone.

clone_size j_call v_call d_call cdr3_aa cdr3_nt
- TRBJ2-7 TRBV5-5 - CASSYQGGPSYEQYF TGTGCCAGCAGCTACCAGGGGGGCCCCTCCTACGAGCAGTACTTC
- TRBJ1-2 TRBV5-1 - CASSFWTVNYGYTF TGCGCCAGCAGCTTCTGGACGGTCAACTATGGCTACACCTTC
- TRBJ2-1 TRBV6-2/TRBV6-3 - CASSWRQIVNEQFF TGTGCCAGCAGTTGGCGGCAGATTGTAAATGAGCAGTTCTTC
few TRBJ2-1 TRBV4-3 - CASSRETSSYNEQFF TGCGCCAGCAGCCGAGAGACTAGTTCCTACAATGAGCAGTTCTTC
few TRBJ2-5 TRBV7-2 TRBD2 CASSLVGSGRSNEQYF TGTGCCAGCAGCTTAGTAGGTAGCGGGAGGTCCAATGAGCAGTACTTC
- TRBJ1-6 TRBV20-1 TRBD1 CSARERQGLLPLHF TGCAGTGCTAGAGAGCGACAGGGCCTATTGCCCCTCCACTTT
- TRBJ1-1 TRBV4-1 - CASSRTETGNEAFF TGCGCCAGCAGCCGGACGGAGACAGGAAATGAAGCTTTCTTT
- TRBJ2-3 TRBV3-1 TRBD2 CASSGRPGTSGTDTQYF TGTGCCAGCAGCGGACGTCCCGGGACTAGCGGCACAGATACGCAGTATTTT
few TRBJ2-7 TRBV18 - CASSPGVHGYEQYF TGTGCCAGCTCACCAGGTGTACATGGGTACGAGCAGTACTTC
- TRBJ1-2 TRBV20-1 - CSARDRLGGWVDYGYTF TGCAGTGCTAGAGACCGACTTGGGGGGTGGGTCGACTATGGCTACACCTTC
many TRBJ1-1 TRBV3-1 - CASSQPPGGAFF TGTGCCAGCAGCCAGCCTCCGGGGGGAGCTTTCTTT
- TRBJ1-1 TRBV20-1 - CSAETSNTEAFF TGCAGTGCGGAGACATCCAACACTGAAGCTTTCTTT
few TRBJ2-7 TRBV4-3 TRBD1 CASSPKGGTGKGEQYF TGCGCCAGCAGCCCTAAGGGGGGGACAGGGAAAGGCGAGCAGTACTTC
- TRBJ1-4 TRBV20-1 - CSAPKLDGFNEKLFF TGCAGTGCTCCTAAGCTCGACGGGTTTAATGAAAAACTGTTTTTT
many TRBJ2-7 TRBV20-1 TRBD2 CSAAGTSGSKQYF TGCAGTGCAGCCGGGACTAGCGGGAGTAAGCAGTACTTC
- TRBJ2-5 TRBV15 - CATMSCAQYF TGTGCCACCATGTCCTGTGCCCAGTACTTC
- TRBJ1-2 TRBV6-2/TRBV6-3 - CASSYSAKTYGYTF TGTGCCAGCAGTTACTCTGCCAAGACCTATGGCTACACCTTC
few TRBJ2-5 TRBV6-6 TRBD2 CASSDVSSGSGETQYF TGTGCCAGCAGCGACGTGTCGAGCGGGAGTGGAGAGACCCAGTACTTC
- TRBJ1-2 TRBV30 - CAWSVGGTQAGYTF TGTGCCTGGAGTGTGGGAGGGACACAAGCTGGCTACACCTTC
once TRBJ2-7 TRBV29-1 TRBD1 CSVAGTGAYEQYF TGCAGCGTTGCTGGGACAGGGGCTTACGAGCAGTACTTC